The count of the clone carrying this T cell receptor beta chain is one. Antigen specificity is unknown. The sample comes from a study of T-cell memory formation after mild COVID-19. Overall study: Among the donors, TCR clusters were largely specific to each donor. The study's findings and limits: While clones contracting from day 15 to 85 were balanced between CD4 and CD8, later expanders leaned CD4+. The main location of contracting CD4+ clones was CM and EM, and that of contracting CD8+ clones was EMRA.

From 5'RACE with constant-segment primers came TCR alpha and TCR beta cDNA libraries that carried sample barcodes and UMIs. TCRdb reprocessed the 5' RACE reads with MiXCR, giving one entry per CDR3 protein. The repertoire holds fewer than 550,000 distinct CDR3 sequences, around 20% seen once, with 7.5% to 9.5% in the top ten. Per the germline V gene, CDR1 is MGHRA and CDR2 is YSYEKL. The CDR3 totals 14 residues. V was shortened by 7 bases and J by 6 bases, with 17 bases between the two germline ends. The clonotype was recovered from an adult woman who had mild COVID-19 (a few samples of this study predate the infection). Cell type and time point are not known. V and J are TRBV4-1 and TRBJ2-3; weak D call: TRBD2 (6 bases). The specimen was PBMCs or a T cell subset sorted from them (not recorded which). For the CDR3, the DNA is TGCGCCAGCAAGCCAGCGGGTTCGATGGATACGCAGTATTTT. It translates to CASKPAGSMDTQYF.